Following are 23 T cell receptor beta chains from one sample sequenced in a study of blood T cell repertoires in COVID-19. Method: immunoSEQ multiplex PCR; TCRdb's copy keeps in-frame clones and lacks some. The sample includes 200,000 or so clones, around 86% seen only once; the top ten take about 4.1%. The specimen was peripheral blood. Source of these receptors: a man over 45 with acute or convalescent COVID-19.

The V call is TRBV7-9, the J call TRBJ1-1, with 7 nucleotides matching TRBD1. CDR3 length: 14 amino acids. The germline V gene encodes CDR1 SEHNR and CDR2 FQNEAQ (reference sequence). V shed 4 bases, J shed 4 bases, and the junction held 6 bases outside the gene matches. CDR3 nucleotide sequence: TGTGCCAGCAGCTGGCGACAGGGTGGCACTGAAGCTTTCTTT. It is translated as CASSWRQGGTEAFF.

V is TRBV7-9 and J is TRBJ2-1; 8 bases fit TRBD2. V shed 5 bases, J shed 3 bases, and the junction held 6 bases outside the gene matches. Looked up from germline, CDR1 is SEHNR and CDR2 is FQNEAQ (reference sequence). The CDR3 loop spans 15 amino acids. As DNA, the CDR3 is TGTGCCAGCAGCCCTTCACTAGCGGACTACAATGAGCAGTTCTTC. This translates into CASSPSLADYNEQFF.

V usage is TRBV3-1 (or the pseudogene TRBV3-2) and J usage is TRBJ1-2; maybe TRBD1 (5 bases). V lost 0 bases, J lost 4 bases, and 12 bases lay in between. The CDR3 runs to 15 residues. In germline, CDR1 is LGHDT, CDR2 YNNKEL (reference sequence). CDR3 in DNA: TGTGCCAGCAGCCAAGATGGCGGGGGGACCTATGGCTACACCTTC. Its protein is CASSQDGGGTYGYTF.

This rearrangement joins TRBV3-1 (or the pseudogene TRBV3-2) to TRBJ2-7; TRBD2 is a possible D gene (6 bases). Trimming left V 8 bases short and J 2 bases short, with 16 bases between. Germline values: CDR1 LGHDT, CDR2 YNNKEL (reference sequence). This CDR3 region has 14 residues. CDR3 nucleotides: TGTGCCAGCGGGTCTACTAGCAACACCTACGAGCAGTACTTC. It is translated as CASGSTSNTYEQYF.

The chain has TRBV9 and TRBJ2-7, with 7 bases lining up with TRBD1. This CDR3 region has 16 residues. Germline V gives CDR1 SGDLS, CDR2 YYNGEE. V lost 5 bases, J lost 3 bases, and 14 bases stayed unmatched. The CDR3 sequence: CASSITTGAPGYEQYF. The CDR3 DNA reads TGTGCCAGCAGTATTACTACAGGGGCGCCCGGCTACGAGCAGTACTTC.

V gene TRBV27 combines with J gene TRBJ1-2; tentative D call: TRBD1 (5 bases). The CDR3 contains 15 residues. CDR1 MNHEY and CDR2 SMNVEV come from the germline V gene (reference sequence). V was shortened by 2 bases and J by 4 bases, with 14 bases between the two germline ends. The CDR3 loop is CASSLVRGFSYGYTF. The CDR3 bases are TGTGCCAGCAGTTTAGTTCGGGGGTTCAGCTATGGCTACACCTTC.

The chain couples TRBV19 to TRBJ2-2; possibly TRBD2 for D (6 bases). With 0 bases removed from V and 6 bases from J, the gap between germline ends came to 11 bases. From germline, CDR1 is LNHDA and CDR2 SQIVND (reference sequence). CDR3 size: 15 residues. The CDR3 spells CASSIDLGGSGELFF. CDR3 bases: TGTGCCAGTAGTATAGATCTGGGGGGTTCCGGGGAGCTGTTTTTT.

This clone was found once. The chain is built from TRBV5-1 and TRBJ1-1; the D is unclear. With 7 bases removed from V and 4 bases from J, the gap between germline ends came to 11 bases. Germline V gene sequence: CDR1 SGHRS, CDR2 YFSETQ. The CDR3 loop spans 12 amino acids. The CDR3 DNA reads as TGCGCCAGCGCAGAGGGTGGCACTGAAGCTTTCTTT. Amino acids: CASAEGGTEAFF. Looking up the rest from reference TRBV5-1 and TRBJ1-1 gives the full variable domain: KAGVTQTPRYLIKTRGQQVTLSCSPISGHRSVSWYQQTPGQGLQFLFEYFSETQRNKGNFPGRFSGRQFSNSRSEMNVSTLELGDSALYLCASAEGGTEAFFGQGTRLTVV.

This clone appeared once. The chain recombines TRBV5-1 with TRBJ1-1; the match to TRBD1 covers 7 bases. There are 15 residues in the CDR3. The V gene's germline CDR1 is SGHRS and CDR2 YFSETQ. V was pared by 4 bases and J by 5 bases, with 11 bases of the junction left unmatched. The CDR3 DNA reads TGCGCCAGCAGCCTGGTAGGGACAGCCGGGACTGAAGCTTTCTTT. Encoded protein: CASSLVGTAGTEAFF.

The gene calls are TRBV5-1 and TRBJ1-3; no firm D call. Trimming cost V 1 base and J 0 bases, with 11 bases left between them. This CDR3 is built from 16 residues. Germline CDR1 is SGHRS and CDR2 is YFSETQ. The CDR3 coding sequence is TGCGCCAGCAGCTTGCAGGATTCTTTCTCTGGAAACACCATATATTTT. It is translated as CASSLQDSFSGNTIYF.

This chain links TRBV29-1 with TRBJ1-1, with D possibly being TRBD1 (5 bases). Per the germline V gene, CDR1 is SQVTM and CDR2 is ANQGSEA. V lost 6 bases to trimming and J lost 4 bases, with 18 bases between them. This CDR3 contains 14 residues. The CDR3 DNA reads as TGCAGCGTCCCTGGGGGACGGGGGTCCACTGAAGCTTTCTTT. This translates into CSVPGGRGSTEAFF.

In this sample, this clone turned up once. The V call is TRBV6-5, the J call TRBJ2-7; 8 bases line up with TRBD1. CDR1 and CDR2 from the germline V gene are MNHEY and SVGAGI. The CDR3 runs 14 residues. Trimming at V came to 0 bases and at J to 2 bases, leaving 0 bases not matched to a gene. The CDR3 region is CASSYSDRAYEQYF. The CDR3 bases are TGTGCCAGCAGTTACTCGGACAGGGCCTACGAGCAGTACTTC.

This chain links TRBV19 with TRBJ1-4; D not resolved. CDR3 length: 16 amino acids. Trimming stripped 3 bases from V and 3 bases from J, with 14 bases between. CDR1 is LNHDA, CDR2 SQIVND, per germline (reference sequence). In DNA, the CDR3 is TGTGCCAGTAGTATGAGTAGGAGAGCGGCTAATGAAAAACTGTTTTTT. Its protein product is CASSMSRRAANEKLFF.

The CDR3 is CASSLRTGVANTGELFF. As DNA, the CDR3 is TGTGCCAGCAGCTTACGGACAGGAGTCGCGAACACCGGGGAGCTGTTTTTT. This chain uses TRBV7-2 with TRBJ2-2; TRBD1 matches 7 bases. Germline CDR1 is SGHTA and CDR2 is FQGNSA. CDR3 length equals 17 residues. The V gene end was trimmed by 2 bases and the J gene end by 0 bases; junction bases not matched to a gene: 6.

This chain joins TRBV19 and TRBJ1-3; possible D gene TRBD1, 5 bases. Trimming took 4 bases from V and 4 from J, leaving 11 bases between them. Germline V gives CDR1 LNHDA, CDR2 SQIVND (reference sequence). The CDR3 is 14 residues long. CDR3 DNA: TGTGCCAGTAGTACGGGGGACCTCGGAAACACCATATATTTT. It codes for CASSTGDLGNTIYF.

This clone turned up a few times. The V gene is TRBV19, the J gene TRBJ1-3; D is unresolved. The CDR3 covers 14 residues. V lost 7 bases and J lost 0, with 10 bases in between. Per the germline V gene, CDR1 is LNHDA and CDR2 is SQIVND (reference sequence). The CDR3 loop is CASTQALSGNTIYF. The CDR3 nucleotides read TGTGCCAGTACCCAGGCCCTCTCTGGAAACACCATATATTTT.

V and J are TRBV19 and TRBJ1-5; 7 bases are a match to TRBD1. CDR1 and CDR2 (germline): LNHDA, SQIVND (reference sequence). V dropped 1 base and J dropped 5; count of bases not matched to a gene: 8. This CDR3 spans 16 amino acids. CDR3 coding DNA: TGTGCCAGTAGTATAGGTAGGGGGCGAGACCATCAGCCCCAGCATTTT. It is translated as CASSIGRGRDHQPQHF. Full variable domain (rest looked up from reference TRBV19 and TRBJ1-5): DGGITQSPKYLFRKEGQNVTLSCEQNLNHDAMYWYRQDPGQGLRLIYYSQIVNDFQKGDIAEGYSVSREKKESFPLTVTSAQKNPTAFYLCASSIGRGRDHQPQHFGDGTRLSIL.

In its sample, this clone was seen once. The chain employs TRBV7-9 and TRBJ1-6; TRBD1 aligns across 7 bases. The length of the CDR3 is 16 residues. CDR1 and CDR2 (germline): SEHNR, FQNEAQ (reference sequence). The V and J ends lost 4 bases and 6 bases, in that order; junction bases with no gene match: 9. CDR3 amino acids: CASSSSRGMSNSPLHF. CDR3 bases: TGTGCCAGCAGCTCCTCCAGGGGGATGAGTAATTCACCCCTCCACTTT. The variable domain in full, with the rest retrieved from reference TRBV7-9 and TRBJ1-6, is DTGVSQNPRHKITKRGQNVTFRCDPISEHNRLYWYRQTLGQGPEFLTYFQNEAQLEKSRLLSDRFSAERPKGSFSTLEIQRTEQGDSAMYLCASSSSRGMSNSPLHFGNGTRLTVT.

V usage is TRBV2 and J usage is TRBJ1-1, with 7 bases identical to TRBD1. CDR3 length: 15 amino acids. From germline, CDR1 is SNHLY and CDR2 FYNNEI. V trimming: 7 bases; J trimming: 4 bases; junction bases outside the gene matches: 12. The CDR3 here is CASMSGQGVGTEAFF. CDR3 in DNA: TGTGCCAGCATGAGTGGGCAGGGGGTAGGCACTGAAGCTTTCTTT. Based on the CDR3 plus reference TRBV2 and TRBJ1-1, the full variable domain is EPEVTQTPSHQVTQMGQEVILRCVPISNHLYFYWYRQILGQKVEFLVSFYNNEISEKSEIFDDQFSVERPDGSNFTLKIRSTKLEDSAMYFCASMSGQGVGTEAFFGQGTRLTVV.

The chain recombines TRBV5-1 with TRBJ2-2; 10 bases map to TRBD1. The junction had 5 bases not matched to a gene; V was cut back by 0 bases and J by 0 bases. CDR3 size: 18 residues. Germline loops: CDR1 SGHRS, CDR2 YFSETQ. The CDR3 bases are TGCGCCAGCAGCTTGGCCGGGACAGGGGCGTCGAACACCGGGGAGCTGTTTTTT. It encodes CASSLAGTGASNTGELFF.

The V and J genes are TRBV7-2 and TRBJ1-3, with 8 bases matching TRBD1. Germline V gene sequence: CDR1 SGHTA, CDR2 FQGNSA. Unmatched junction bases numbered 9, after V lost 1 base and J lost 7 bases. The CDR3 is 16 residues long. This CDR3 is CASSLDQGAVGNTIYF. The CDR3, as DNA: TGTGCCAGCAGCTTAGACCAGGGGGCGGTTGGGAACACCATATATTTT.

This chain uses TRBV30 with TRBJ1-4; D is ambiguous. The germline gives CDR1 GTSNPN, CDR2 SVGIG (reference sequence). The CDR3 contains 14 residues. V was clipped by 1 base and J by 0 bases, with 6 bases between them. In nucleotides, the CDR3 is TGTGCCTGGAGTGCAGCGCCAACTAATGAAAAACTGTTTTTT. Protein: CAWSAAPTNEKLFF.

This chain uses TRBV6-1 with TRBJ1-6; 7 positions agree with TRBD1. Germline CDR1 and CDR2: MNHNS and SASEGT. Trimming cost V 3 bases and J 3 bases; bases outside gene matches: 5. This CDR3 has 16 amino acids. CDR3 protein: CASSESTGDYNSPLHF. The DNA of the CDR3 is TGTGCCAGCAGTGAGTCTACAGGGGACTATAATTCACCCCTCCACTTT.